One and the same sample provided the 14 T cell receptor beta chains below, sequenced in a study of blood T cells in healthy people across ages. Using a J-beta primer mix together with a sample-barcoded 5' primer, a second PCR was run for about 6 to 12 cycles. Using its own MiXCR run on the 5' RACE reads, TCRdb lists one record per CDR3 protein. This table has over 600,000 distinct CDR3 sequences, 46% appearing once. Sequenced material: blood. Every receptor here comes from a man older than 75 in good health.

The J gene is TRBJ2-7, the V gene TRBV20-1; perhaps TRBD2 as D (5 bases). V lost 6 bases to trimming and J lost 2 bases, with 17 bases between them. The CDR3 runs to 14 residues. The V gene's germline CDR1 is DFQATT and CDR2 SNEGSKA (reference sequence). The CDR3 is CSAGSDSRPYEQYF. The CDR3 coding sequence is TGCAGTGCCGGGTCGGACTCCCGGCCCTACGAGCAGTACTTC.

This clonotype was seen a few times. V is TRBV24-1 and J is TRBJ1-5, with D perhaps TRBD1 (6 bases). V was pared by 5 bases and J by 4 bases, with 17 bases between. This CDR3 is 16 amino acids long. Germline CDR1 reads KGHDR; CDR2 reads SFDVKD. The DNA for the CDR3 is TGTGCCACCAGTGTCCCAGGGGCAGTTGGGAATCAGCCCCAGCATTTT. It codes for CATSVPGAVGNQPQHF.

The rearrangement links TRBV14 to TRBJ2-2, with D hard to call. Deletions cut 1 base from V and 7 bases from J, with 7 bases between. Germline V gene data show CDR1 as SGHDN and CDR2 as FVKESK. The CDR3 is made up of 13 amino acids. Written as DNA, the CDR3 is TGTGCCAGCAGCCAAGCGAGAAACGGGGAGCTGTTTTTT. Encoded protein: CASSQARNGELFF.

The chain carries TRBV9 and TRBJ2-1; 7 nucleotides match TRBD2. CDR3 length equals 15 residues. Germline-derived CDR1 and CDR2 are SGDLS and YYNGEE. V was pared by 6 bases and J by 3 bases, with 9 bases of the junction left unmatched. The CDR3 spells CASTTGASGYNEQFF. The CDR3 DNA reads as TGTGCCAGCACCACTGGGGCTAGCGGCTACAATGAGCAGTTCTTC.

V usage is TRBV29-1 and J usage is TRBJ2-1; 9 bases are shared with TRBD1. This CDR3 contains 13 residues. V was clipped by 7 bases and J by 6 bases; unmatched bases: 7. Germline values: CDR1 SQVTM, CDR2 ANQGSEA. The CDR3: CSAGTGKGNEQFF. The CDR3 DNA is TGCAGCGCAGGGACAGGGAAAGGCAATGAGCAGTTCTTC.

The chain's CDR3 is CASRTGFETQYF. The CDR3 region has the DNA TGTGCCAGCAGAACAGGGTTTGAGACCCAGTACTTC. The V and J genes are TRBV12-3 or TRBV12-4 and TRBJ2-5; tentatively, D is TRBD1 (6 bases). Trimming took off 6 bases at V and 5 bases at J, with 10 bases between the two ends. The CDR3 has 12 amino acids.

As DNA, the CDR3 is TGTGCCAGCAGTGGGCGGGGATCCTACAATGAGCAGTTCTTC. It is translated as CASSGRGSYNEQFF. The V gene is TRBV6-1, the J gene TRBJ2-1, with D possibly matching TRBD2 (6 bases). Germline V lookup: CDR1 MNHNS, CDR2 SASEGT. CDR3 length: 14 amino acids. V dropped 4 bases and J dropped 1 base, with 8 bases sitting between them.

The chain recombines TRBV2 with TRBJ1-5; the match to TRBD1 covers 10 bases. Trimming took 4 bases from V and 0 from J; bases not matched to a gene: 0. Germline loops: CDR1 SNHLY, CDR2 FYNNEI. CDR3 length equals 15 residues. CDR3 in DNA: TGTGCCAGCAGTGGGGACAGGGGTAGCAATCAGCCCCAGCATTTT. Its translation is CASSGDRGSNQPQHF.

This clonotype was found once. The chain uses TRBV5-1 and TRBJ2-1, with TRBD2 identical over 8 bases. The V and J ends lost 4 bases and 5 bases, in that order; junction bases with no gene match: 8. The CDR3 spans 15 residues. The germline CDR1 and CDR2 sequences are SGHRS and YFSETQ. The CDR3 DNA follows: TGCGCCAGCAGCAGATCCGGGACTAGTGACAATGAGCAGTTCTTC. Encoded protein: CASSRSGTSDNEQFF.

The rearrangement links TRBV5-5 to TRBJ2-5, with 10 bases that match TRBD1. CDR3 length equals 16 residues. Germline loops: CDR1 SGHKS, CDR2 YYEKEE (reference sequence). Trimming removed 0 bases from V and 4 bases from J; junction bases left unmatched: 6. The CDR3 spells CASSLETGGYTETQYF. The CDR3 nucleotides are TGTGCCAGCAGCTTGGAGACAGGGGGCTACACAGAGACCCAGTACTTC.

The chain uses TRBV25-1 and TRBJ2-7; a weak D match, TRBD2 (7 bases). Germline assignment: CDR1 MGHDK and CDR2 SYGVNS. Trimming took off 1 base at V and 1 base at J, with 17 bases between the two ends. The CDR3 contains 17 residues. CDR3 coding DNA: TGTGCCAGCAGTGAATCAATGAGAGGGGGGGCGTCCTACGAGCAGTACTTC. Its translation: CASSESMRGGASYEQYF.

V is TRBV20-1 and J is TRBJ2-1; 12 nucleotides line up with TRBD2. Germline V gene lookup returns CDR1 DFQATT and CDR2 SNEGSKA (reference sequence). The CDR3 length is 12 residues. V shed 8 bases and J 12 bases; nucleotides not matched to a gene: 8. CDR3 DNA sequence: TGCAGTACTCCTAGCGGGAGGGCCTTGCAGTTCTTC. It specifies CSTPSGRALQFF.

This clonotype was counted between two and nine times. The chain carries TRBV20-1 and TRBJ1-6; no clear D gene. Germline CDR1 DFQATT, CDR2 SNEGSKA (reference sequence). The V end lost 0 bases, the J end lost 0 bases, and 9 bases lay between the germline ends. CDR3 length equals 16 residues. The CDR3 sequence is CSARDERHSYNSPLHF. DNA of the CDR3: TGCAGTGCTAGAGATGAGCGTCACTCCTATAATTCACCCCTCCACTTT.

The chain recombines TRBV7-2 with TRBJ1-6; D is ambiguous. V lost 1 base and J 4 bases, leaving 11 bases between the germline ends. The CDR3 loop spans 16 amino acids. Germline-derived CDR1 and CDR2 are SGHTA and FQGNSA. The chain's CDR3 is CASSLGRGPYNSPLHF. The CDR3 region has the DNA TGTGCCAGCAGCTTAGGTCGGGGTCCGTATAATTCACCCCTCCACTTT.